Shown below are 10 T cell receptor beta chains from a single sample sequenced in a study of CD8+CD57+ T cells in acquired aplastic anemia. TCR beta VDJ combinations and CDR3 sequences were profiled from genomic DNA. TCRdb processed the reads anew with MiXCR; each CDR3 protein has one entry. Of about 190,000 distinct CDR3 sequences detected, roughly half appear once; the ten largest clones hold more than 15%. The specimen was sorted CD4+, CD8+, or CD8+CD57+ T cells (not recorded which) from PBMCs. The receptors were sampled from a human donor in good health, serving as a control.

In its sample, this clonotype was seen a few times. The rearrangement uses TRBV20-1 and TRBJ2-7, with D uncertain. Trimming removed 2 bases from V and 0 bases from J, with 8 bases in between. CDR3 length equals 13 residues. Germline V gene sequence: CDR1 DFQATT, CDR2 SNEGSKA (reference sequence). This chain's CDR3 is CSARYVSSYEQYF. The CDR3 nucleotides read TGCAGTGCTAGATACGTGAGCTCCTACGAGCAGTACTTC.

This clonotype has ten or more counts. V gene TRBV24-1 combines with J gene TRBJ2-5, with D tentatively TRBD1 (5 bases). Germline CDR1 and CDR2: KGHDR and SFDVKD. CDR3 length equals 15 residues. The V and J ends lost 3 bases and 1 base respectively, with 11 bases between them. This CDR3 reads CATSDISGIQETQYF. In DNA form, the CDR3 reads TGTGCCACCAGTGATATTTCAGGGATCCAAGAGACCCAGTACTTC.

The J gene is TRBJ1-2, the V gene TRBV30; no definite D call. Trimming pared 2 bases from V and 0 bases from J, leaving 4 bases between. The CDR3 has 12 amino acids. In germline, CDR1 is GTSNPN, CDR2 SVGIG (reference sequence). The CDR3 coding sequence is TGTGCCTGGAGTACTTCTAACTATGGCTACACCTTC. It specifies CAWSTSNYGYTF.

The CDR3 is CASTAGPSYEQYF. DNA of the CDR3: TGTGCCAGCACGGCGGGGCCCTCCTACGAGCAGTACTTC. This sequence joins TRBV7-6 and TRBJ2-7, with D possibly TRBD2 on 6 matching bases. Germline V gene data show CDR1 as SGHVS and CDR2 as FNYEAQ. This CDR3 is built from 13 residues. V dropped 7 bases and J dropped 0 bases, with 10 bases sitting between them.

This clonotype was detected ten times or more. V usage is TRBV20-1 and J usage is TRBJ1-2; 7 nucleotides agree with TRBD1. This CDR3 has 12 amino acids. The J segment lost 7 bases and the V segment lost 5 bases, leaving 7 bases of the junction unmatched. Germline lookup yields CDR1 DFQATT and CDR2 SNEGSKA (reference sequence). CDR3 in DNA: TGCAGTGCTCCGTTGACAGGGTTTGGCTACACCTTC. Protein: CSAPLTGFGYTF.

A remark on this clonotype: Compared with germline, one end of the junction differs, possibly owing to a read error. This chain links TRBV6-5 with TRBJ1-2, with TRBD1 matching over 7 bases. This CDR3 contains 13 residues. Germline lookup yields CDR1 MNHEY and CDR2 SVGAGI. The CDR3 loop is CATSIGGNYGYTF. Here the CDR3 DNA reads TGTGCCACCAGTATAGGGGGCAACTATGGCTACACCTTC.

This clonotype was seen only a few times. A much larger clone is a single base away; this may be a read error. The V call is TRBV5-1, the J call TRBJ2-3, with TRBD1 identical over 9 bases. After removal of 0 bases from V and 4 bases from J, the junction contained 6 bases not matched to a gene. CDR1 and CDR2 (germline): SGHRS, YFSETQ. The CDR3 length is 16 residues. The CDR3, as DNA: TGCGCCAGCAGCTTGGGGGGGGGACAGGGCGCAGATACGCAGTATTTT. It yields the protein CASSLGGGQGADTQYF.

This chain uses TRBV10-3 with TRBJ1-5, with 7 bases matching TRBD1. The CDR3 is made up of 14 amino acids. Losses at the gene ends were 8 bases for V and 4 bases for J; bases not matched to a gene: 8. Germline V gene data show CDR1 as ENHRY and CDR2 as SYGVKD. The CDR3 spells CAILDRWINQPQHF. As DNA, the CDR3 is TGTGCCATCCTGGACAGGTGGATAAATCAGCCCCAGCATTTT.

The gene calls are TRBV29-1 and TRBJ1-5; D call uncertain. CDR1 and CDR2 from the germline V gene are SQVTM and ANQGSEA. This CDR3 comprises 13 residues. Trimming removed 8 bases from V and 1 base from J, with 12 bases in between. This chain's CDR3 is CSLEPGSNQPQHF. CDR3 nucleotide sequence: TGCAGCTTAGAACCTGGGAGCAATCAGCCCCAGCATTTT.

This chain joins TRBV20-1 and TRBJ2-2, with D tentatively TRBD2 (5 bases). The CDR3 is 12 residues long. From germline, CDR1 is DFQATT and CDR2 SNEGSKA (reference sequence). With 6 bases removed from V and 2 bases from J, the gap between germline ends came to 7 bases. The CDR3 DNA reads TGCAGTGCGACTATAAACACCGGGGAGCTGTTTTTT. This sequence encodes CSATINTGELFF.